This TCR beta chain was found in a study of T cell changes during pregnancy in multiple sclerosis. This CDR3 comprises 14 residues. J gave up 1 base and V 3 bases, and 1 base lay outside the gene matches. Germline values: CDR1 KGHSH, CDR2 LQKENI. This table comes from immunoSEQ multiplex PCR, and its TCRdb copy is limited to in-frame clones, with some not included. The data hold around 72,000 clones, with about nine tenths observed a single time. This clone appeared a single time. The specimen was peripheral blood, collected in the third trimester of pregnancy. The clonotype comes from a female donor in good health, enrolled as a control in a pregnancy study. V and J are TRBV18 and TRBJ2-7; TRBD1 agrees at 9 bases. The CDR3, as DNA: TGTGCCAGCTCACCTGGACAGGGGTCCTACGAGCAGTACTTC. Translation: CASSPGQGSYEQYF. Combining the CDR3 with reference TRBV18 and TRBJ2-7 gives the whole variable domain NAGVMQNPRHLVRRRGQEARLRCSPMKGHSHVYWYRQLPEEGLKFMVYLQKENIIDESGMPKERFSAEFPKEGPSILRIQQVVRGDSAAYFCASSPGQGSYEQYFGPGTRLTVT.